This T cell receptor (beta chain) was documented in a study of blood T cell repertoires in COVID-19 (dated by TCRdb to about 2020). About the study as a whole: Samples covering the acute and convalescent phases of COVID-19 were provided by collaborators in the United States, Italy and Spain. The repertoires were released in a freely available public database intended as a resource for research on the immune response to SARS-CoV-2. A de-identified subject ID, COVID-19 status, age in years and sex were almost always included in the sample metadata. Samples came from the ongoing ImmuneRACE study (first 160 participants) plus 1,254 subjects from 6 global collaborators. Subjects who had been exposed to COVID-19, were actively infected with it, or had recovered from it provided the deeply sampled blood TCRbeta repertoires that made up the dataset. Where HLA class I and class II types were available, the types were taken from metadata supplied by the sample provider, not from assay-based typing. The prospective study material was composed of cDNA or gDNA derived from T cells, B-cell-depleted T cells, or PBMCs. Study-wide findings and limitations: The quantity of clinical and demographic metadata differed by source and by participant and was supplied without curation.

Measured from the cysteine to the phenylalanine, the CDR3 is 17 residues long. CDR3 DNA only is kept here, 51 bases in frame from base 1. CDR1 ENHRY and CDR2 SYGVKD are derived from the germline V gene. Clipping removes 3 bases from V and 0 bases from J, with 9 as the unmatched junction base count. Worth noting for this clone: Its binding antigen is unknown. Within one base of it there is no much larger clone, and no base qualities were kept.

TCRbeta CDR3 regions were amplified from genomic DNA using the immunoSEQ Assay, a bias-controlled multiplex PCR. Per the source publication's procedure: Nucleated cell counts per sample were estimated from amplification of reference gene primers within the assay. To quantify the absolute abundance of each unique TCRbeta CDR3 rearrangement, sequence reads were collapsed and filtered. For each sample, productive Simpson clonality was calculated as the square root of Simpson's diversity index across productive rearrangements. TCRdb carries this immuneACCESS record with in-frame sequences only. Its versions omit some clonotypes, under half of them owing to an unresolved V gene in the studies checked, with the rest unexplained. The V and J calls and clone size come from that table; D and trimming were worked out from the DNA. Present in this sample are 300,000 to 350,000 clones, approximately 88% of which were seen just once. Just over 9.5% of the sample is taken by the ten largest.

In Seattle, one collaborating source enrolled patients while the infection was active and tracked those patients longitudinally over the course of disease. Each collaborating institution followed its own protocols to collect whole blood in K2EDTA tubes. For TCRbeta analysis, collaborators shipped samples in one of three forms: frozen whole blood, isolated PBMCs, or DNA extracted from either of those sample types. The chain couples TRBV10-3 to TRBJ1-2; 8 bases in between match TRBD1. The sequenced material came from peripheral blood. The sequence was collected from a man aged 25 to 40 with COVID-19, enrolled during active disease. The CDR3 region has the sequence CAISDFRGRITNYGYTF. The nucleotides read TGTGCCATCAGTGATTTCAGGGGGCGGATCACTAACTATGGCTACACCTTC.